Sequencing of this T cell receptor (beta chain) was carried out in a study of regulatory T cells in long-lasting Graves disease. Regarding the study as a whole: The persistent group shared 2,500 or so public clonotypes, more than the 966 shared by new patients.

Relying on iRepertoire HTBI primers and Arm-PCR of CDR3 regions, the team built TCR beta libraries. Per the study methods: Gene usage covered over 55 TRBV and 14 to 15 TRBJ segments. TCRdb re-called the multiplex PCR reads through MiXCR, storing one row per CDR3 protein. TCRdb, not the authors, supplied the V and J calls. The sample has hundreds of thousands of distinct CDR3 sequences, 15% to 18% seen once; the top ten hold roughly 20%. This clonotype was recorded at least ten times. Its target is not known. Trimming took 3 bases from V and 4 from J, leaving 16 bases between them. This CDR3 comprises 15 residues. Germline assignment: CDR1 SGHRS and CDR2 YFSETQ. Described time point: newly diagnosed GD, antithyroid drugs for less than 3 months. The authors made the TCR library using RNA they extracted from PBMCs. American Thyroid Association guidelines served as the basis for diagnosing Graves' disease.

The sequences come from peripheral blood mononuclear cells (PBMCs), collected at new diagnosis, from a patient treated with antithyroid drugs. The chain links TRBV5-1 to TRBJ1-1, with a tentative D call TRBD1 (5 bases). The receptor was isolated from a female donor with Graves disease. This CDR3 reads CASSWEGRVFTEAFF. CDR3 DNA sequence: TGCGCCAGCAGCTGGGAAGGCAGGGTCTTCACTGAAGCTTTCTTT.